This T cell receptor beta chain came from a study of cytomegalovirus exposure and HLA in healthy donors. Germline CDR1 SGHRS, CDR2 YFSETQ. This CDR3 region has 14 residues. V shed 4 bases and J shed 4 bases, with 15 bases lying between them. PCR used 60 Vbeta primers and 13 Jbeta primers. Sequenced by immunoSEQ multiplex PCR; TCRdb stores in-frame clones only, minus some. The repertoire consists of roughly 160,000 clones, with 80% to 90% occurring once and the leading ten covering almost 9.5%. Remarks on this clone: Other DNA sequences in the sample encode the same CDR3.

The chain carries TRBV5-1 and TRBJ2-7, with D maybe TRBD2 (7 bases). The receptor comes from a man aged 18 to 30 in good health and CMV-seropositive. The sample consisted of PBMCs. In DNA, the CDR3 is TGCGCCAGCAGCCTGGAACGGGGGGCATACGAGCAGTACTTC. Protein: CASSLERGAYEQYF.